This T cell receptor (beta chain) was identified in a study of breast tumors, draining lymph nodes, adjacent tissues (dated by TCRdb to about 2016). Context from the whole study: The study compared TCR beta repertoires across tumor, adjacent nontumor tissue and axillary lymph nodes from breast cancer patients. In human breast cancer, the study set out to assess how tumor, surrounding tissue and draining lymph node repertoires relate to one another and whether T cells might be exchanged between them. Overall study outcomes, separate from this receptor: Tumor T-cell repertoires showed less diversity than lymph node repertoires and more diversity than nontumor tissue repertoires, and tumor T-cell repertoires showed preferential V and J gene usage. Tumor and nontumor tissue repertoires were found to be significantly more similar in luminal-like than in basal-like breast cancer. The data were considered consistent with most tumor T cells being derived from the lymph node and subsequently expanding within tumor tissue. The conclusion that tumor T cells originate in lymph nodes was presented as consistent with a hypothesis rather than as directly demonstrated.

The sample holds many counts of this clonotype. Its target antigen remains unknown. No clone much larger than this one lies a single base away; base qualities are absent. TCRdb lists the instrument as Illumina HiSeq 2000. Multiplex PCR amplification was used to build the TCR beta chain libraries. The amplified TCR beta chain products were analyzed by high-throughput sequencing. TCRdb itself trimmed the public reads at Q25 with fastp, ran MiXCR and retained productive beta chains. Each CDR3 protein appears once, grouped with its most common genes and DNA. In all, the sample holds 66,000 or so distinct CDR3 sequences, and roughly 40% of those were seen once. In total, the top ten clones hold 8.4% of the sample. V and J are trimmed by 6 bases and 2 bases, and the gene matches miss 2 bases of the junction. The CDR3 covers 14 residues, taking in both the cysteine and the phenylalanine. Left in the record is the CDR3 DNA by itself, 42 bases read in frame from the first base. Per the germline V gene, SNHLY is the CDR1 and FYNNEI is the CDR2.

The sequencing sample was made of breast tumor tissue. This clonotype was sampled from a female donor with breast cancer. Some clones in this sample may be carry-over from other donors' samples. The chain uses TRBV2 and TRBJ2-1; 9 nucleotides in the junction match TRBD2. The CDR3 loop reads CASRAGGTYNEQFF. The sequence in DNA is TGTGCCAGCAGAGCGGGAGGAACCTACAATGAGCAGTTCTTC.